This T cell receptor (beta chain) emerged from a study of OX40 agonist ivuxolimab in advanced cancers. As for the study in general: Patient treatment consisted of intravenous ivuxolimab administration every 2 weeks at 0.01 to 10 mg/kg.

CDR3 length: 16 amino acids. CDR1 and CDR2 (germline): MGHDK, SYGVNS. The V end was cut by 2 bases, the J end by 3 bases, with 13 bases between. The method was immunoSEQ multiplex PCR; TCRdb's version includes in-frame clones alone and lacks a portion of them. Of over 55,000 clones detected, approximately 88% appear once; the ten largest clones hold approximately 12%. The TCR was taken from an adult with an advanced solid tumor such as melanoma, head and neck, liver or kidney cancer. V gene TRBV25-1 combines with J gene TRBJ2-2; D tentatively fits TRBD1 or TRBD2 (5 bases each). This specimen was CD4+ or CD8+ T cells sorted from blood, taken in a trial of the OX40 agonist ivuxolimab. The CDR3 loop reads CASSEISGTDTGELFF. DNA for the CDR3: TGTGCCAGCAGTGAAATCTCCGGGACGGACACCGGGGAGCTGTTTTTT.